This T cell receptor (beta chain) was obtained from a study of shared clonotypes between healthy human individuals. At the level of the study: Donors consisted of two women and a few men between 18 and 49.

Template for every sorted-subset replicate PCR totaled about 200 ng DNA, tens of thousands of T cell genomes. The table came from immunoSEQ multiplex PCR; TCRdb's copy has only in-frame clones and leaves some out. Altogether under 1,100,000 clones are present, around 78% being singletons, with the ten largest covering around 0.6%. This clone is a singleton in its sample. Its antigen is unidentified. The V gene end was trimmed by 5 bases and the J gene end by 3 bases; junction bases not matched to a gene: 7. The CDR3 runs 15 residues. The germline CDR1 and CDR2 sequences are PRHDT and FYEKMQ (reference sequence). Notes on the study in general: Having only a few donors restricted how much genetic and exposure-history diversity was captured. Generally, naive subsets (rather than memory subsets) showed larger estimated richness.

The chain links TRBV13 to TRBJ2-1; 7 nucleotides match TRBD1. Sequenced: memory CD4+ T cells from PBMCs. The subset was: CD45RA-negative fraction. The receptor was isolated from a young man in good health. Some clones in this sample may be carry-over from other donors' samples. CDR3 sequence: CASSRGRGNYNEQFF. The CDR3 DNA reads TGTGCCAGCAGCCGAGGCAGGGGGAACTACAATGAGCAGTTCTTC.